The table lists the clone carrying this TCR beta chain with a few counts. Sorting defined naive CD4+ as CD4+CD8-CD45RO-CD45RA+ and naive CD8+ as CD8+CD4-CD45RA+CD27bright. The germline gives CDR1 MNHEY, CDR2 SVGAGI. The ends lost 6 bases at V and 6 bases at J; junction bases unmatched: 11. This CDR3 has 15 amino acids. This specimen belongs to a study of healthy donors' naive CD4 and CD8 T cells. TCR libraries were built from approximately 0.45 ug of total RNA by linear amplification. TCRdb analysed the reads with MiXCR anew, one entry per CDR3 protein. Of about 180,000 distinct CDR3 sequences listed, about 74% are singletons.

The clonotype comes from a pool of human donors in good health; the sample pools cells from several healthy donors. This chain connects TRBV6-5 to TRBJ2-1; 7 bases map to TRBD1. Input material: naive CD4+ and CD8+ T cells sorted from blood, pooled from several donors. The CDR3 nucleotides read TGTGCCAGCAGAGTCGACAGGGCTTCGCTCAATGAGCAGTTCTTC. It is translated as CASRVDRASLNEQFF.